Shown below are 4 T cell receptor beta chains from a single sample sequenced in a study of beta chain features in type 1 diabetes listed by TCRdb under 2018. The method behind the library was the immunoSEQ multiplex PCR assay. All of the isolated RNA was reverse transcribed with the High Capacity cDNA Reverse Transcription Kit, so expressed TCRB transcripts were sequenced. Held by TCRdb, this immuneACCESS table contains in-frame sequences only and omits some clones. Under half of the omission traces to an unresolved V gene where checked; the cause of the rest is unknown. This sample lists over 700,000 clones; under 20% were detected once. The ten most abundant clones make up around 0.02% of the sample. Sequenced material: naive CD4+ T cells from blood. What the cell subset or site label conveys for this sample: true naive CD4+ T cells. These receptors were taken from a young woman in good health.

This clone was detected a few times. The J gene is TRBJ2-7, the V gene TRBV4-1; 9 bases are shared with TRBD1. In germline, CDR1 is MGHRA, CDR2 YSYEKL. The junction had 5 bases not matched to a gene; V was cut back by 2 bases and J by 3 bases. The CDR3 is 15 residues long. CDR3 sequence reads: CASSQPGQGNYEQYF. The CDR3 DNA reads TGCGCCAGCAGCCAACCGGGACAGGGTAACTACGAGCAGTACTTC.

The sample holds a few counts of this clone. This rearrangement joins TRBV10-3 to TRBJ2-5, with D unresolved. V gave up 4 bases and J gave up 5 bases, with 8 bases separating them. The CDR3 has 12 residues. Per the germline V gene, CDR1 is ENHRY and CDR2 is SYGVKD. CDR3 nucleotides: TGTGCCATCAGTGGGGGTACGGAGACCCAGTACTTC. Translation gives CAISGGTETQYF.

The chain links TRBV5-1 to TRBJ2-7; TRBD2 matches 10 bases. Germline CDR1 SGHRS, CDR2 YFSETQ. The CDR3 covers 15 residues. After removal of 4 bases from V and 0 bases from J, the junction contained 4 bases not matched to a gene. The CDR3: CASSAGTSDSYEQYF. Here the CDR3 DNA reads TGCGCCAGCAGCGCGGGGACTAGCGACTCCTACGAGCAGTACTTC.

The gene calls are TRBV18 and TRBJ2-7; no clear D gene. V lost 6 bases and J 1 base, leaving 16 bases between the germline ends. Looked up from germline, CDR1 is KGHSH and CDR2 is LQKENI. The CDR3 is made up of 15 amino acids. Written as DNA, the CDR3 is TGTGCCAGCTCTGAGAATCCGGGTCCTTCCTACGAGCAGTACTTC. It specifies CASSENPGPSYEQYF.